These T cell receptor beta chains were read from a single sample in a study of identical twins. TCRdb reanalysed the 5' RACE reads using MiXCR and keeps one entry per CDR3 protein. In the table there are hundreds of thousands of distinct CDR3 sequences, over 8.5% of which are singletons. The same data also contributed to another study, on yellow fever vaccine responses in identical twins.

Sequenced sample: CD8+ T cells sorted from blood. These receptors came from a woman aged 18-29 years in good health. The CDR3 runs from the conserved cysteine through the conserved F or W. The order of the fields is clone size, V gene, J gene, D gene, CDR3 protein, CDR3 DNA. A D gene is named only where the DNA matches it firmly. Clone size, where shown, is once, few, many, or a class for clones that have expanded.

few	TRBV30	TRBJ2-5	.	CAWSSPWGRYQETQYF	TGTGCCTGGAGCTCTCCTTGGGGCAGATATCAAGAGACCCAGTACTTC
.	TRBV11-2	TRBJ1-4	.	CASSPLLGFSEKLFF	TGTGCCAGCAGCCCACTATTGGGTTTCTCTGAAAAACTGTTTTTT
.	TRBV30	TRBJ2-1	.	CAWTLVDSYNEQFF	TGTGCCTGGACTCTAGTTGATTCTTACAATGAGCAGTTCTTC
few	TRBV15	TRBJ2-1	TRBD1	CATGKIRQGGYNEQFF	TGTGCCACCGGCAAAATAAGACAGGGGGGATACAATGAGCAGTTCTTC
.	TRBV30	TRBJ2-7	.	CAWRMGHPYEQYF	TGTGCCTGGAGAATGGGACATCCCTACGAGCAGTACTTC
many	TRBV2	TRBJ2-3	.	CASSVGGLPSTDTQYF	TGTGCCAGCAGTGTTGGGGGGCTCCCTAGCACAGATACGCAGTATTTT
few	TRBV6-1	TRBJ2-3	.	CASSDLWVRSLTDTQYF	TGTGCCAGCAGTGATCTTTGGGTGCGCAGCCTCACAGATACGCAGTATTTT
many	TRBV5-5	TRBJ1-2	.	CASSLGLGYTF	TGTGCCAGCAGCTTAGGGCTTGGCTACACCTTC
.	TRBV28	TRBJ2-5	.	CASSLQEPLGTQETQYF	TGTGCCAGCAGTTTACAGGAGCCCTTGGGGACCCAAGAGACCCAGTACTTC
few	TRBV27	TRBJ2-7	TRBD1	CASTDRGGDYEQYF	TGTGCCAGCACAGACAGGGGAGGAGACTACGAGCAGTACTTC
few	TRBV9	TRBJ2-3	.	CASSPNTYTDTQYF	TGTGCCAGCAGCCCAAATACCTACACAGATACGCAGTATTTT
many	TRBV12-3/TRBV12-4	TRBJ2-7	.	CASRPSGASYEQYF	TGTGCCAGCAGGCCATCGGGGGCCTCCTACGAGCAGTACTTC
many	TRBV12-3/TRBV12-4	TRBJ2-7	TRBD2	CASSLARRTSGEQYF	TGTGCCAGCAGTTTAGCGCGGCGGACTAGCGGCGAGCAGTACTTC
once	TRBV5-1	TRBJ2-7	TRBD2	CASSGGLAGGAYGQYF	TGCGCCAGCAGCGGTGGACTAGCGGGAGGGGCCTACGGGCAGTACTTC
many	TRBV4-1	TRBJ2-6	.	CASSSIADSGANVLTF	TGCGCCAGCAGCTCCATAGCCGACTCTGGGGCCAACGTCCTGACTTTC
.	TRBV7-6	TRBJ2-5	.	CASSLPWTAQETQYF	TGTGCCAGCAGCTTACCTTGGACAGCCCAAGAGACCCAGTACTTC
.	TRBV20-1	TRBJ2-7	TRBD1	CSARKTGTGSYEQYF	TGCAGTGCTAGAAAGACCGGGACAGGATCCTACGAGCAGTACTTC
.	TRBV4-3	TRBJ1-4	.	CASSQDWPSNEKLFF	TGCGCCAGCAGCCAAGATTGGCCTAGTAATGAAAAACTGTTTTTT
.	TRBV4-1	TRBJ2-1	.	CASSPPPLNEQFF	TGCGCCAGCAGCCCTCCCCCGCTTAATGAGCAGTTCTTC
many	TRBV7-9	TRBJ2-7	TRBD2	CASTGGPYEQYF	TGTGCCAGCACGGGGGGGCCGTACGAGCAGTACTTC
.	TRBV28	TRBJ2-3	.	CASIEMGADTQYF	TGTGCCAGCATCGAAATGGGGGCAGATACGCAGTATTTT
many	TRBV24-1	TRBJ2-1	.	CATSDRDGPSYNEQFF	TGTGCCACCAGTGATCGGGACGGACCTTCCTACAATGAGCAGTTCTTC
few	TRBV27	TRBJ2-4	.	CASSLYLGGAKNIQYF	TGTGCCAGCAGTTTATACCTGGGGGGAGCCAAAAACATTCAGTACTTC
many	TRBV5-1	TRBJ2-2	.	CASSFRGPNTGELFF	TGCGCCAGCAGCTTCAGGGGACCGAACACCGGGGAGCTGTTTTTT
few	TRBV29-1	TRBJ2-7	.	CSVESDRPYEQYF	TGCAGCGTTGAGTCAGACAGACCCTACGAGCAGTACTTC
few	TRBV4-1	TRBJ2-1	.	CASSQAQGRYNEQFF	TGCGCCAGCAGCCAAGCGCAGGGGCGCTACAATGAGCAGTTCTTC